This T cell receptor beta chain was documented in a study of cytomegalovirus exposure and HLA in healthy donors. Profiled with immunoSEQ multiplex PCR; TCRdb holds only in-frame clones, not every one. The sample contains 68,000 or so clones, approximately 97% of which appear only once. This CDR3 spans 15 amino acids. From germline, CDR1 is MNHNY and CDR2 SVGAGI (reference sequence). The germline V and J ends were trimmed by 2 bases and 6 bases, with 11 bases remaining between them. The receptor's source is a man aged 18 to 30 in good health and CMV-seronegative. The chain carries TRBV6-6 and TRBJ1-6; tentative D call: TRBD1 (6 bases). Sample: PBMCs. The CDR3 DNA follows: TGTGCCAGCAGTTACCTTACAGGGTCTAATTCACCCCTCCACTTT. Translated, it gives CASSYLTGSNSPLHF.